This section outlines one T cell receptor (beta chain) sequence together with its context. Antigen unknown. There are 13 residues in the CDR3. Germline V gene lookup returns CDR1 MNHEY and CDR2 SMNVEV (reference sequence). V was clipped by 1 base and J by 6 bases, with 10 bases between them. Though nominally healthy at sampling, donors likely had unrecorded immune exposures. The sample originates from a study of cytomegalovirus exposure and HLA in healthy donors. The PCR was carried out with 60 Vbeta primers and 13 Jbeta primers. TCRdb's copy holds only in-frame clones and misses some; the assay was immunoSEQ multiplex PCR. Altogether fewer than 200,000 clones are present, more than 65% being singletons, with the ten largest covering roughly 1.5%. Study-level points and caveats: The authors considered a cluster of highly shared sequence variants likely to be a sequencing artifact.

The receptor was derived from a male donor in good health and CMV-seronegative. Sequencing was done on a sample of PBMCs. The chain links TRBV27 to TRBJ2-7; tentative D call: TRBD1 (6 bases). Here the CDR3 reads CASSLFQGSEQYF. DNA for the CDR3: TGTGCCAGCAGTTTATTTCAGGGGTCCGAGCAGTACTTC.